This T cell receptor beta chain appears in the sequencing data of a study of T cell clonotyping in hematopoietic cell transplantation. Whole-study results and caveats: Broader posttransplant TCR repertoire diversity was predicted by graft donor and pretransplant recipient Inverse Simpson Index values. Few recipient clonotypes overlapped donors; over 95% were de novo at given depth. No sorting was done, leaving CD4 and CD8 contributions mixed.

The sample holds a few counts of this clone. The antigen remains undetermined. Recipient blood drawn about 28 days pretransplant and days 30, 100, 180 after. The table came from immunoSEQ multiplex PCR; TCRdb's copy has only in-frame clones and leaves some out. The sample holds about 16,000 clones, over 50% seen once. The input for sequencing was PBMCs, taken 30 days after allogeneic stem cell transplant. The source of this sequence is a male patient between 45 and 59 years old who had an allogeneic stem cell transplant from an unrelated donor, so T cells may come from the graft donor. Some clones in this sample may be carry-over from other donors' samples.

The CDR3 nucleotides are TGTGCCAGCAGCCCTTCCCTGACAGGATTCTATGGCTACACCTTC. It yields the protein CASSPSLTGFYGYTF. The chain joins TRBV7-2 to TRBJ1-2; possibly TRBD1 for D (6 bases). CDR3 length equals 15 residues. CDR1 SGHTA and CDR2 FQGNSA come from the germline V gene. V dropped 5 bases and J dropped 4 bases, with 17 bases sitting between them.